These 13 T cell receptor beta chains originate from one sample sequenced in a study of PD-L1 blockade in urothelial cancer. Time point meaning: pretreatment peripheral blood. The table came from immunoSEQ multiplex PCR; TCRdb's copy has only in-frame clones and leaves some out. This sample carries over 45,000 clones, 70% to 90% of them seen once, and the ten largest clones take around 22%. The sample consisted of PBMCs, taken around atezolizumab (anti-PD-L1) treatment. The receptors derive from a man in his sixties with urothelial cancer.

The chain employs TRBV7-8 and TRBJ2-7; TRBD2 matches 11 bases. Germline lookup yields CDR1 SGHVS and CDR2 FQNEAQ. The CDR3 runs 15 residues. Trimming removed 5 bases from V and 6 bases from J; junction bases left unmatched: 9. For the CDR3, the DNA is TGTGCCAGCAGCCCCGCAGTAGCGGGAGGGGGCGAGCAGTACTTC. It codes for CASSPAVAGGGEQYF.

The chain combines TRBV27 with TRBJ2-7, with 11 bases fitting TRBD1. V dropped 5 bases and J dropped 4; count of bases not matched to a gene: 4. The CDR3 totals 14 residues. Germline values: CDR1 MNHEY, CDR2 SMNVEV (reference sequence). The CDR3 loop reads CASSIRDRGYEQYF. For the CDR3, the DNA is TGTGCCAGCAGTATCCGGGACAGGGGGTACGAGCAGTACTTC.

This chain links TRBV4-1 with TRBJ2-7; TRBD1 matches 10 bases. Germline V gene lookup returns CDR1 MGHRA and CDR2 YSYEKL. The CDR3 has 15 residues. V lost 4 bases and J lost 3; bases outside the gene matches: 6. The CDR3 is CASSPRTGGNYEQYF. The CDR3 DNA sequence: TGCGCCAGCAGCCCCCGGACAGGGGGGAACTACGAGCAGTACTTC.

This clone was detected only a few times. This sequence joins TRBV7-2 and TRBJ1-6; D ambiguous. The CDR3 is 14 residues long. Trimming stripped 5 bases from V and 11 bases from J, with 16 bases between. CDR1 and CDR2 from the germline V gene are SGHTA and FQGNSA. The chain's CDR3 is CASSAVLVETPLHF. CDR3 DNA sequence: TGTGCCAGCAGCGCCGTGTTGGTGGAGACACCCCTCCACTTT.

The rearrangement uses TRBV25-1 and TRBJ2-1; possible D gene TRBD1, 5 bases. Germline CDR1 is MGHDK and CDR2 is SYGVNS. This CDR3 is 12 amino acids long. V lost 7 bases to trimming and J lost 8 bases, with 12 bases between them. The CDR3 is CASIEVGHEQFF. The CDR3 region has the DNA TGTGCCAGCATCGAGGTGGGGCATGAGCAGTTCTTC.

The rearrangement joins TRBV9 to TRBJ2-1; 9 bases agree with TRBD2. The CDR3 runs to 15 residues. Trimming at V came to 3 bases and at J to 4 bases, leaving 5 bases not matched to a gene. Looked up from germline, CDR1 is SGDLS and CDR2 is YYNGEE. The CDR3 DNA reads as TGTGCCAGCAGCGCCTTAGCGGGAGATTACAATGAGCAGTTCTTC. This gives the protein CASSALAGDYNEQFF.

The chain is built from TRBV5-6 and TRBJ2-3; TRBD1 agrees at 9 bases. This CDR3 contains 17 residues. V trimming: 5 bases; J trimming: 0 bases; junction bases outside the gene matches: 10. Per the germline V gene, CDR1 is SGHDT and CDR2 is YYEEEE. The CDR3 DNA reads TGTGCCAGCAGGCTCATGGGGACAGGGATTAGCACAGATACGCAGTATTTT. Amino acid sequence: CASRLMGTGISTDTQYF.

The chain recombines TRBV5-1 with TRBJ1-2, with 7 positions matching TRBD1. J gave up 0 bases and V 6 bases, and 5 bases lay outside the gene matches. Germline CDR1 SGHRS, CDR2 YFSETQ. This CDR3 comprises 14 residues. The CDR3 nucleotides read TGCGCCAGCAAAAGAACAGGGGCTAACTATGGCTACACCTTC. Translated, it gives CASKRTGANYGYTF.

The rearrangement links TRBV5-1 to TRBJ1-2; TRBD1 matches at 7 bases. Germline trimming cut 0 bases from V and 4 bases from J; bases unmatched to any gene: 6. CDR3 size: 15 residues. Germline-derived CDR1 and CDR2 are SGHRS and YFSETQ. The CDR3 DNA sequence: TGCGCCAGCAGCTTGGTAGGGGGCTTAGGCTATGGCTACACCTTC. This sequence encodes CASSLVGGLGYGYTF.

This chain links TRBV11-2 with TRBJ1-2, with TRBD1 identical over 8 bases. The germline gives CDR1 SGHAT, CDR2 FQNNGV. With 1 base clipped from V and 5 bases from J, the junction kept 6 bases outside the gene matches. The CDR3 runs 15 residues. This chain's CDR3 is CASSLGPGTGYGYTF. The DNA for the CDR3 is TGTGCCAGCAGCTTAGGTCCGGGGACAGGATATGGCTACACCTTC.

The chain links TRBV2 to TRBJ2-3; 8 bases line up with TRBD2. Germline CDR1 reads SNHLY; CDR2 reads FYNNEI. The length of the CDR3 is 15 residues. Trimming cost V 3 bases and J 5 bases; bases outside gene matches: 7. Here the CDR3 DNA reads TGTGCCAGCAGTGACCCAGCGGGGGTCAAAGATACGCAGTATTTT. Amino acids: CASSDPAGVKDTQYF.

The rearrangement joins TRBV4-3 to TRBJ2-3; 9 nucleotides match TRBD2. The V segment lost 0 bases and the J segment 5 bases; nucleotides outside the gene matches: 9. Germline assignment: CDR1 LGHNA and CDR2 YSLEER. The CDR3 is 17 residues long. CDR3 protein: CASSQDRAGGFGDTQYF. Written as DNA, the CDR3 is TGCGCCAGCAGCCAAGATCGAGCGGGGGGATTTGGAGATACGCAGTATTTT.

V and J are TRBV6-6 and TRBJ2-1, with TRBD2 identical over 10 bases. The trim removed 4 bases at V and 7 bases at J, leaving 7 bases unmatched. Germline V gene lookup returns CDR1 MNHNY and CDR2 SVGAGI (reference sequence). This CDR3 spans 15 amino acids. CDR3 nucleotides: TGTGCCAGCAGTTTCAGCGGGGGGGCCCCAAATGAGCAGTTCTTC. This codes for CASSFSGGAPNEQFF.